This TCR beta chain comes out of a study of cytomegalovirus exposure and HLA in healthy donors. Study-wide findings and caveats: Trimming of TCR beta V- and J-genes showed a link, identified in a later analysis, to a missense DCLRE1C variant. Investigators reported approximately 170 TCR beta chains as tied to cytomegalovirus. In an earlier analysis, most TCR beta V segments were productive about 90% or about 30% of the time.

With regard to this clone: Its specificity is not known.

Per the germline V gene, CDR1 is SGHRS and CDR2 is YFSETQ. Trimming cost V 0 bases and J 7 bases, with 13 bases left between them. The CDR3 length is 14 residues. Vbeta (60) and Jbeta (13) primers were used in the PCR. Here immunoSEQ multiplex PCR was the method, and the copy in TCRdb shows in-frame clones only, minus some. Of 100,000 to 150,000 clones detected, over 60% appear once; the ten largest clones hold around 1.3%. The sequence was obtained from a female donor in good health and CMV-seronegative. V is TRBV5-1 and J is TRBJ1-1; TRBD1 might be the D (5 bases). Sequenced material: PBMCs. For the CDR3, the DNA is TGCGCCAGCAGCTTGGACTTTGGGGGGGTTGAAGCTTTCTTT. This gives the protein CASSLDFGGVEAFF.